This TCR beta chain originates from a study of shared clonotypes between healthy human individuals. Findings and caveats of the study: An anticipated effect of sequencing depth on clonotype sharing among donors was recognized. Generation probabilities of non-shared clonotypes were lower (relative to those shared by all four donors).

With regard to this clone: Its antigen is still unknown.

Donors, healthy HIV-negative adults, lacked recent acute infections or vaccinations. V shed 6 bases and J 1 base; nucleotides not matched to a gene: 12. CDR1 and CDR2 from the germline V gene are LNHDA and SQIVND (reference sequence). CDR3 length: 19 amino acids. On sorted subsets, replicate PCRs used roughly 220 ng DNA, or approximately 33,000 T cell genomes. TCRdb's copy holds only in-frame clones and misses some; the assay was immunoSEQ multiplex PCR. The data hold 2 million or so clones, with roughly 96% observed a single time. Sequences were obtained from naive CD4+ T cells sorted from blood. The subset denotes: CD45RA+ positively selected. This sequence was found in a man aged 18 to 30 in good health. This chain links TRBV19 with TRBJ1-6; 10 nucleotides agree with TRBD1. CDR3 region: CASSRSPGTGASYNSPLHF. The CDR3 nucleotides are TGTGCCAGTAGCCGGTCGCCGGGGACAGGGGCGTCCTATAATTCACCCCTCCACTTT.